This T cell receptor beta chain came from a study of regulatory T cells in long-lasting Graves disease. Notes on this clonotype: The antigen remains unidentified. This CDR3 fails to terminate in the conserved phenylalanine or tryptophan, so it likely reflects a read error.

Time point in this sample: persistent/refractory GD, antithyroid drugs over 5 years with positive TRAb. Extracted PBMC RNA gave rise to the TCR library. Findings of the study overall: With under 3,500 shared public clonotypes, persistent patients exceeded new patients, who shared about 1,000. Persistent disease was characterized by preferential usage of TRBV28, TRBJ1-2 and TRBJ2-5.

Building the TCR beta libraries relied on iRepertoire HTBI primers, and CDR3 regions underwent Arm-PCR. MiXCR, run by TCRdb on the multiplex PCR reads, gives a single entry per CDR3 protein. The top ten clones hold about two fifths of a sample with about 660,000 distinct CDR3 sequences, 30% of them seen once. Between the trimmed V and J ends, which lost 6 bases and 2 bases, there was a span of 10 bases. The length of the CDR3 is 13 residues. CDR1 is ENHRY and CDR2 is SYGVKD in the germline V gene. This receptor was obtained from a female donor with Graves disease. The starting material was peripheral blood mononuclear cells (PBMCs), obtained when the disease was refractory, from a patient treated with antithyroid drugs. V gene TRBV10-3 combines with J gene TRBJ1-2, with no clear D. CDR3 sequence: CAISRSINYGYTL. The CDR3 bases are TGTGCCATCAGCCGGTCCATCAACTATGGCTACACCCTC.